This TCR beta chain comes out of a study of T cell clones after liver transplantation. Some clones are missing from TCRdb's copy, which holds only in-frame ones; the method was immunoSEQ multiplex PCR. The sample has around 60,000 clones; 70% to 75% are singletons. The germline V gene has CDR1 MNHEY and CDR2 SVGAGI. The CDR3 extends over 13 amino acids. The V end lost 8 bases, the J end lost 0 bases, and 10 bases lay between the germline ends. This TCR derives from a human donor who received a liver transplant. The chain uses TRBV6-5 and TRBJ1-1; TRBD1 is a possible D gene (5 bases). The starting material was CD4+ T cells from blood, obtained before liver transplant. The CDR3 DNA is TGTGCCAGCGGCAGGGTGATGAACACTGAAGCTTTCTTT. The encoded protein is CASGRVMNTEAFF.